The 20 T cell receptor beta chains below all came from one sample that was sequenced in a study of blood T cell repertoires in COVID-19. Sequenced by immunoSEQ multiplex PCR; TCRdb stores in-frame clones only, minus some. The sample records approximately 67,000 clones, 80% to 90% being singletons. What was sequenced was peripheral blood. These receptors all stem from a man in his fifties or sixties with active COVID-19.

This clone has only a few counts. The rearrangement joins TRBV25-1 to TRBJ2-7; tentative D call: TRBD2 (6 bases). Germline V CDR1 and CDR2: MGHDK, SYGVNS. Trimming cost V 5 bases and J 6 bases, with 11 bases left between them. CDR3 length: 12 residues. The DNA for the CDR3 is TGTGCCAGCAGTTTTGGGAGGACCGAGCAGTACTTC. Translation gives CASSFGRTEQYF.

This chain connects TRBV28 to TRBJ2-3; D is perhaps TRBD1 (6 bases). CDR1 is MDHEN, CDR2 SYDVKM, per germline. With 6 bases removed from V and 3 bases from J, the gap between germline ends came to 19 bases. The CDR3 has 16 residues. The CDR3 region is CASSLSGLGGTDTQYF. CDR3 bases: TGTGCCAGCAGCCTTTCGGGTCTAGGGGGAACAGATACGCAGTATTTT.

The gene calls are TRBV5-1 and TRBJ2-7, with 11 bases fitting TRBD2. V shed 4 bases and J 4 bases; nucleotides not matched to a gene: 7. Germline CDR1 is SGHRS and CDR2 is YFSETQ. The CDR3 sequence is 15 residues long. CDR3: CASSETSGIGYEQYF. The CDR3 DNA reads as TGCGCCAGCAGCGAGACTAGCGGGATTGGGTACGAGCAGTACTTC.

V usage is TRBV5-1 and J usage is TRBJ2-1, with 13 bases identical to TRBD2. V lost 0 bases and J lost 6; bases outside the gene matches: 0. The CDR3 sequence is 15 residues long. Germline CDR1 and CDR2: SGHRS and YFSETQ. CDR3 coding DNA: TGCGCCAGCAGCTTGGGACTAGCGGGAGGCAATGAGCAGTTCTTC. This gives the protein CASSLGLAGGNEQFF. Combining the CDR3 with reference TRBV5-1 and TRBJ2-1 gives the whole variable domain KAGVTQTPRYLIKTRGQQVTLSCSPISGHRSVSWYQQTPGQGLQFLFEYFSETQRNKGNFPGRFSGRQFSNSRSEMNVSTLELGDSALYLCASSLGLAGGNEQFFGPGTRLTVL.

The chain joins TRBV6-2 or TRBV6-3 to TRBJ1-1; D is ambiguous. CDR1 is MNHEY and CDR2 is SVGEGT in the germline V gene. This CDR3 has 12 amino acids. V was clipped by 6 bases and J by 7 bases, with 12 bases between them. CDR3 nucleotides: TGTGCCAGCAGCCTGACGGGATTTGAAGCTTTCTTT. This encodes CASSLTGFEAFF.

The rearrangement links TRBV7-8 to TRBJ1-1; 7 bases match TRBD1. CDR3 length: 14 residues. Unmatched junction bases numbered 0, after V lost 1 base and J lost 1 base. Germline V gene lookup returns CDR1 SGHVS and CDR2 FQNEAQ. The CDR3 loop is CASSLGTGNTEAFF. The CDR3 DNA reads TGTGCCAGCAGCTTAGGGACAGGGAACACTGAAGCTTTCTTT.

The genes are TRBV6-2 or TRBV6-3 and TRBJ2-3; 7 bases are a match to TRBD2. The CDR3 has 16 residues. After removal of 0 bases from V and 2 bases from J, the junction contained 5 bases not matched to a gene. Per germline, CDR1 MNHEY and CDR2 SVGEGT. The CDR3 nucleotides read TGTGCCAGCAGTTACTCCCTAGCGGCTAACACAGATACGCAGTATTTT. It translates to CASSYSLAANTDTQYF.

This clone occurred once. The V and J genes are TRBV5-1 and TRBJ2-1, with TRBD2 identical over 9 bases. The V and J ends lost 2 bases and 0 bases, in that order; junction bases with no gene match: 9. In germline, CDR1 is SGHRS, CDR2 YFSETQ. The CDR3 length is 18 residues. CDR3 DNA sequence: TGCGCCAGCAGCTTCAAAACTAGCGGGCTTGTCTCCTACAATGAGCAGTTCTTC. It is translated as CASSFKTSGLVSYNEQFF.

This clone showed up just a few times. CDR3 sequence: CAWSQWQGYGYTF. DNA for the CDR3: TGTGCCTGGAGTCAGTGGCAGGGCTATGGCTACACCTTC. The V and J genes are TRBV30 and TRBJ1-2, with D maybe TRBD1 (5 bases). Germline V gene sequence: CDR1 GTSNPN, CDR2 SVGIG (reference sequence). The CDR3 runs 13 residues. Trimming removed 2 bases at V and 4 bases at J, with 11 bases between. Using reference TRBV30 and TRBJ1-2 for the parts outside the CDR3, the full variable domain is SQTIHQWPATLVQPVGSPLSLECTVEGTSNPNLYWYRQAAGRGLQLLFYSVGIGQISSEVPQNLSASRPQDRQFILSSKKLLLSDSGFYLCAWSQWQGYGYTFGSGTRLTVV.

This rearrangement joins TRBV2 to TRBJ1-2, with 7 positions matching TRBD1. Germline CDR1 SNHLY, CDR2 FYNNEI. The CDR3 has 15 residues. V lost 5 bases to trimming and J lost 3 bases; unmatched junction nucleotides: 9. The CDR3 loop reads CASSRGRSVDYGYTF. In nucleotides, the CDR3 is TGTGCCAGCAGTAGGGGGCGGAGCGTCGACTATGGCTACACCTTC.

The J gene is TRBJ2-5, the V gene TRBV5-1; D might be TRBD1 (6 bases). V was clipped by 0 bases and J by 5 bases, with 11 bases between them. CDR3 length: 14 amino acids. The germline V gene has CDR1 SGHRS and CDR2 YFSETQ. CDR3 coding DNA: TGCGCCAGCAGCTTGGAACAGGGATGGGAGACCCAGTACTTC. Translation: CASSLEQGWETQYF.

The V call is TRBV6-2 or TRBV6-3, the J call TRBJ2-3; D possibly matches TRBD1 or TRBD2 (6 bases each). Germline CDR1 MNHEY, CDR2 SVGEGT. The V and J ends lost 6 bases and 9 bases respectively, with 22 bases between them. The CDR3 has 15 residues. The CDR3 region is CASSGGDSGKTTQYF. CDR3 coding DNA: TGTGCCAGCAGCGGGGGCGACTCCGGTAAAACGACGCAGTATTTT.

The rearrangement joins TRBV27 to TRBJ2-2, with a possible D match to TRBD2 (5 bases). Deletions cut 6 bases from V and 1 base from J, with 12 bases between. The CDR3 has 15 residues. From germline, CDR1 is MNHEY and CDR2 SMNVEV (reference sequence). DNA for the CDR3: TGTGCCAGCAGGCGACTACCCCTGAACACCGGGGAGCTGTTTTTT. Translating gives CASRRLPLNTGELFF.

The chain uses TRBV18 and TRBJ2-1; 12 positions match TRBD2. The V and J ends lost 3 bases and 6 bases, in that order; junction bases with no gene match: 9. The V gene's germline CDR1 is KGHSH and CDR2 LQKENI. The CDR3 runs 17 residues. CDR3 sequence (DNA): TGTGCCAGCTCACCTTATAAGACTAGCGGGAGCGGCAATGAGCAGTTCTTC. Its protein is CASSPYKTSGSGNEQFF.

V usage is TRBV29-1 and J usage is TRBJ1-1, with D unresolved. Trimming removed 0 bases from V and 5 bases from J, with 7 bases in between. The CDR3 totals 12 residues. The V gene's germline CDR1 is SQVTM and CDR2 ANQGSEA. CDR3 loop: CSVEEMTTEAFF. CDR3 in DNA: TGCAGCGTTGAAGAGATGACAACTGAAGCTTTCTTT.

This chain links TRBV28 with TRBJ1-2; TRBD1 matches at 7 bases. The CDR3 spans 14 residues. Trimming cost V 7 bases and J 5 bases; bases outside gene matches: 10. The germline CDR1 and CDR2 sequences are MDHEN and SYDVKM. The CDR3 sequence is CASKSRDSNYGYTF. The DNA for the CDR3 is TGTGCCAGCAAGTCCCGGGACAGCAATTATGGCTACACCTTC.

This chain uses TRBV30 with TRBJ2-7, with 8 bases identical to TRBD2. Germline V lookup: CDR1 GTSNPN, CDR2 SVGIG (reference sequence). Unmatched junction bases numbered 4, after V lost 0 bases and J lost 0 bases. The CDR3 covers 15 residues. The CDR3: CAWSVHSGSSYEQYF. For the CDR3, the DNA is TGTGCCTGGAGTGTACACAGCGGGAGCTCCTACGAGCAGTACTTC.

The V and J genes are TRBV28 and TRBJ1-6; 10 nucleotides align to TRBD1. V was clipped by 5 bases and J by 10 bases; unmatched bases: 8. The CDR3 is made up of 15 amino acids. Germline V gene sequence: CDR1 MDHEN, CDR2 SYDVKM. The CDR3 is CASSIPGQGVSPLHF. The CDR3 DNA sequence: TGTGCCAGCAGTATCCCTGGACAGGGGGTATCACCCCTCCACTTT.

The rearrangement links TRBV20-1 to TRBJ1-5; D is unclear. CDR3 length: 14 residues. Germline loops: CDR1 DFQATT, CDR2 SNEGSKA (reference sequence). Trimming stripped 3 bases from V and 1 base from J, with 10 bases between. CDR3 bases: TGCAGTGCTAGTTTCGGAGGGAGCAATCAGCCCCAGCATTTT. Protein sequence: CSASFGGSNQPQHF.

The rearrangement links TRBV2 to TRBJ2-1; maybe TRBD2 (6 bases). CDR1 is SNHLY and CDR2 is FYNNEI in the germline V gene. V lost 4 bases and J 4 bases, leaving 14 bases between the germline ends. CDR3 length: 15 amino acids. The DNA for the CDR3 is TGTGCCAGCAGTGCCCCCGGGAGTAGGTACAATGAGCAGTTCTTC. This encodes CASSAPGSRYNEQFF.